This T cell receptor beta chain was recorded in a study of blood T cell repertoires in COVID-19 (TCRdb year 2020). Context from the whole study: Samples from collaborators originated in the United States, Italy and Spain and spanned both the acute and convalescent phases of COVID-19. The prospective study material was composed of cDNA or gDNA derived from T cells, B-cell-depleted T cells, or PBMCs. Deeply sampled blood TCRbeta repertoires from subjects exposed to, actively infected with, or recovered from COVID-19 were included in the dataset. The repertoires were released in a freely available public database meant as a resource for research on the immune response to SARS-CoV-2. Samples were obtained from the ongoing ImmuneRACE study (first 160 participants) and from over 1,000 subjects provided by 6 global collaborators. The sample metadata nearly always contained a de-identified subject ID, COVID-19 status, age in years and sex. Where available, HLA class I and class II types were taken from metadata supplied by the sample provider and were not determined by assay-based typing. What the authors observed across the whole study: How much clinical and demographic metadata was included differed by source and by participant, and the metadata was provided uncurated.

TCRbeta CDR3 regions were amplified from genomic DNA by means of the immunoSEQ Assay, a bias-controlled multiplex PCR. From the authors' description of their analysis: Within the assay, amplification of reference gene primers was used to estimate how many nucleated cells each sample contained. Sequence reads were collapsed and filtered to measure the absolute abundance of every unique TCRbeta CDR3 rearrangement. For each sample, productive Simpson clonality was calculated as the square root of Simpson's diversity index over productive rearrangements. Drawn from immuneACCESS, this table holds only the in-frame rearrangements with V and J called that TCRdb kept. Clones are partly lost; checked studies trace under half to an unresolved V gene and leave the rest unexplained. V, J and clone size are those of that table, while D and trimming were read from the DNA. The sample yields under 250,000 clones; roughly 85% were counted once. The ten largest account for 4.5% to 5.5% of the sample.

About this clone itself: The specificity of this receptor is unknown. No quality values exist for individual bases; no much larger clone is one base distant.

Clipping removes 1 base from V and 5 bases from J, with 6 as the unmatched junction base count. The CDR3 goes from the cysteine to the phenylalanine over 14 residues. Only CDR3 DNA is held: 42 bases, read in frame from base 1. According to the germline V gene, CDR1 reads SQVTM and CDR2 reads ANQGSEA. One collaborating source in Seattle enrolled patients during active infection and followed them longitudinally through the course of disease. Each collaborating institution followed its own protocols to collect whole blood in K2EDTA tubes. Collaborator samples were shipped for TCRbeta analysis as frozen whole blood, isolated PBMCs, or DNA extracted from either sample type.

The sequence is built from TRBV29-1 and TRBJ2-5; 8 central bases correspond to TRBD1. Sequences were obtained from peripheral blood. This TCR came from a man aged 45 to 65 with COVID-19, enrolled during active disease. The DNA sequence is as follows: TGCAGCGTTGAAGTTGCAGGGGGCCTGGAGACCCAGTACTTC. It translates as CSVEVAGGLETQYF.